A single sample gave rise to the 28 T cell receptor beta chains below, sequenced in a study of blood T cell repertoires in COVID-19. Method: immunoSEQ multiplex PCR; TCRdb's copy keeps in-frame clones and lacks some. The sample includes approximately 130,000 clones, 80% to 85% of them seen just once. The sample consisted of PBMCs or T cells enriched from blood (not recorded which). The receptors shown here come from a young man who had recovered from COVID-19.

This chain uses TRBV29-1 with TRBJ1-3, with unresolved D. This CDR3 contains 13 residues. Trimming took 1 base from V and 4 from J, leaving 8 bases between them. Germline assignment: CDR1 SQVTM and CDR2 ANQGSEA. The CDR3 spells CSVEGHGGNTIYF. CDR3 in DNA: TGCAGCGTTGAAGGACATGGAGGAAACACCATATATTTT.

This clone was observed a single time. V gene TRBV7-9 combines with J gene TRBJ1-4, with D possibly matching TRBD1 (5 bases). The CDR3 has 16 residues. Germline loops: CDR1 SEHNR, CDR2 FQNEAQ (reference sequence). V lost 0 bases, J lost 7 bases, and 15 bases lay in between. Written as DNA, the CDR3 is TGTGCCAGCAGCTTAGCTTGGGGGGGATTAGGTGAAAAACTGTTTTTT. As protein: CASSLAWGGLGEKLFF.

The chain links TRBV24-1 to TRBJ1-3, with D possibly being TRBD1 (5 bases). From germline, CDR1 is KGHDR and CDR2 SFDVKD. CDR3 length equals 17 residues. V was shortened by 4 bases and J by 5 bases, with 20 bases between the two germline ends. This chain's CDR3 is CATSDLQGRRDRNTIYF. The CDR3 coding sequence is TGTGCCACCAGTGACCTCCAGGGTCGTCGTGACCGAAACACCATATATTTT.

V and J are TRBV15 and TRBJ2-2; D might be TRBD2 (5 bases). The CDR3 is 18 amino acids. Germline V gene sequence: CDR1 LNHNV, CDR2 YYDKDF (reference sequence). V shed 2 bases and J shed 0 bases, with 16 bases lying between them. For the CDR3, the DNA is TGTGCCACCAGCAGACCCGAGGGAGCCGCCACGAACACCGGGGAGCTGTTTTTT. The encoded protein is CATSRPEGAATNTGELFF.

The chain recombines TRBV6-5 with TRBJ1-2; weak D call: TRBD1 (6 bases). CDR3 length equals 13 residues. Germline values: CDR1 MNHEY, CDR2 SVGAGI. Trimming removed 6 bases at V and 8 bases at J, with 16 bases between. CDR3 in amino acids: CASRVTGHRGYTF. The CDR3 nucleotides are TGTGCCAGCAGGGTAACAGGGCACCGGGGCTACACCTTC.

This clone was detected a few times. The chain is built from TRBV4-1 and TRBJ1-4, with D tentatively TRBD1 (6 bases). V lost 0 bases, J lost 8 bases, and 7 bases lay in between. Germline loops: CDR1 MGHRA, CDR2 YSYEKL. The CDR3 consists of 13 residues. This CDR3 is CASSQERGEKLFF. In nucleotides, the CDR3 is TGCGCCAGCAGCCAAGAAAGGGGGGAAAAACTGTTTTTT.

The chain employs TRBV21-1 and TRBJ2-1; the table names TRBD1, a call not compared with the DNA. TRBV21-1 is shown as a pseudogene. CDR3 size: 16 residues. The CDR3 nucleotides are TGTGCCAGCAGCAAGGGCGTCTTGAGCTCCTACAATGAGCAGTTCTTC. Residues: CASSKGVLSSYNEQFF.

The rearrangement uses TRBV7-8 and TRBJ1-4, with D possibly matching TRBD1 (5 bases). Germline V CDR1 and CDR2: SGHVS, FQNEAQ. Trimming shortened V by 5 bases and J by 7 bases, and 8 bases separated the two germline ends. This CDR3 region has 12 residues. CDR3 nucleotides: TGTGCCAGCAGCCGAACAGGTGAAAAACTGTTTTTT. It translates to CASSRTGEKLFF.

This rearrangement joins TRBV7-2 to TRBJ2-7; the D is unclear. This CDR3 contains 14 residues. Germline V gene lookup returns CDR1 SGHTA and CDR2 FQGNSA. V was shortened by 1 base and J by 2 bases, with 9 bases between the two germline ends. CDR3 sequence: CASSLGGAAYEQYV. The CDR3 coding sequence is TGTGCCAGCAGCTTAGGAGGCGCAGCCTACGAGCAGTACGTC.

The J gene is TRBJ2-1, the V gene TRBV2, with 9 bases matching TRBD2. The V and J ends lost 6 bases and 4 bases, in that order; junction bases with no gene match: 4. The CDR3 covers 14 residues. Germline V gives CDR1 SNHLY, CDR2 FYNNEI. CDR3 loop: CASRVSGGYNEQFF. The CDR3 nucleotides are TGTGCCAGCAGGGTTAGCGGGGGATACAATGAGCAGTTCTTC.

The DNA for the CDR3 is TGCAGCGTTTCCGGGACAAGTAATGAAAAACTGTTTTTT. Encoded protein: CSVSGTSNEKLFF. The V gene is TRBV29-1, the J gene TRBJ1-4; tentative D call: TRBD1 (6 bases). V shed 5 bases and J shed 4 bases, with 11 bases lying between them. CDR3 length: 13 residues. Germline CDR1 SQVTM, CDR2 ANQGSEA.

This clone was seen once. The gene calls are TRBV5-1 and TRBJ2-1; 13 bases are a match to TRBD2. This CDR3 comprises 16 residues. After removal of 4 bases from V and 8 bases from J, the junction contained 9 bases not matched to a gene. Per germline, CDR1 SGHRS and CDR2 YFSETQ. The CDR3 sequence is CASSLGLAGISDEQFF. CDR3 nucleotides: TGCGCCAGCAGCCTGGGACTAGCGGGAATTTCTGATGAGCAGTTCTTC.

With regard to this clone: A read error may account for a junction end that differs from germline. The V and J genes are TRBV18 and TRBJ2-3, with D tentatively TRBD1 (6 bases). The germline V gene encodes CDR1 KGHSH and CDR2 LQKENI. The CDR3 contains 14 residues. The CDR3 sequence is CASSPQPGVDTQYF. Here the CDR3 DNA reads TGTGCCAGCTCGCCACAACCAGGGGTAGATACGCAGTATTTT.

The chain uses TRBV5-6 and TRBJ2-3; D unresolved. V was clipped by 1 base and J by 4 bases, with 4 bases between them. Germline V gene data show CDR1 as SGHDT and CDR2 as YYEEEE. The CDR3 is 12 residues long. The chain's CDR3 is CASSLTSDTQYF. The CDR3 DNA reads TGTGCCAGCAGCTTGACTTCAGATACGCAGTATTTT.

The chain couples TRBV27 to TRBJ2-6, with D maybe TRBD2 (7 bases). The V gene lost 3 bases and the J gene lost 2 bases, with 14 bases spanning the gap. This CDR3 spans 17 amino acids. Germline V gene data show CDR1 as MNHEY and CDR2 as SMNVEV (reference sequence). CDR3 amino acids: CASSFNVGGPGANVLTF. CDR3 in DNA: TGTGCCAGCAGTTTCAATGTCGGGGGGCCTGGGGCCAACGTCCTGACTTTC.

The rearrangement links TRBV2 to TRBJ1-6; TRBD1 agrees at 9 bases. Germline loops: CDR1 SNHLY, CDR2 FYNNEI. The CDR3 totals 15 residues. V lost 6 bases to trimming and J lost 10 bases; unmatched junction nucleotides: 10. Here the CDR3 DNA reads TGTGCCAGCAGCTCCCGGACAGGGACAGGGTCACCCCTCCACTTT. Protein sequence: CASSSRTGTGSPLHF.

CDR3 coding DNA: TGTGCCAGCAGCTTAGGGGCCCAGGCCCCTGGAAACACCATATATTTT. This sequence encodes CASSLGAQAPGNTIYF. The chain carries TRBV7-8 and TRBJ1-3; D ambiguous. The V end was cut by 1 base, the J end by 2 bases, with 12 bases between. The CDR3 contains 16 residues. The germline V gene has CDR1 SGHVS and CDR2 FQNEAQ.

The chain uses TRBV5-4 and TRBJ1-4; 11 bases line up with TRBD1. This CDR3 region has 15 residues. V shed 4 bases, J shed 8 bases, and the junction held 7 bases outside the gene matches. Per the germline V gene, CDR1 is SGHNT and CDR2 is YYREEE (reference sequence). This CDR3 is CASSLGTGGREKLFF. The CDR3 DNA sequence: TGTGCCAGCAGCCTAGGGACAGGGGGTCGCGAAAAACTGTTTTTT.

A single count supports this clone. V usage is TRBV2 and J usage is TRBJ2-5, with 9 bases that match TRBD2. Losses at the gene ends were 6 bases for V and 4 bases for J; bases not matched to a gene: 9. This CDR3 comprises 15 residues. Looked up from germline, CDR1 is SNHLY and CDR2 is FYNNEI. This chain's CDR3 is CASRSPGLAGETQYF. The CDR3 region has the DNA TGTGCCAGCAGATCTCCGGGACTAGCAGGAGAGACCCAGTACTTC. Full variable domain (rest looked up from reference TRBV2 and TRBJ2-5): EPEVTQTPSHQVTQMGQEVILRCVPISNHLYFYWYRQILGQKVEFLVSFYNNEISEKSEIFDDQFSVERPDGSNFTLKIRSTKLEDSAMYFCASRSPGLAGETQYFGPGTRLLVL.

The chain has TRBV5-6 and TRBJ1-5; D is ambiguous. Trimming left V 1 base short and J 8 bases short, with 10 bases between. Per the germline V gene, CDR1 is SGHDT and CDR2 is YYEEEE. CDR3 size: 13 residues. The CDR3 DNA is TGTGCCAGCAGCTTGCTGGGAGAGGAGCCCCAGCATTTT. It encodes CASSLLGEEPQHF.

This clone has just one count. V is TRBV11-2 and J is TRBJ1-1; no clear D. Germline V lookup: CDR1 SGHAT, CDR2 FQNNGV. Trimming left V 5 bases short and J 1 base short, with 11 bases between. This CDR3 has 14 amino acids. CDR3 region: CASSPGPTNTEAFF. The DNA for the CDR3 is TGTGCCAGCAGCCCAGGTCCGACGAACACTGAAGCTTTCTTT.

The CDR3 region has the DNA TGCGCCAGCAGTGACCAATATAATTCACCCCTCCACTTT. As protein: CASSDQYNSPLHF. The V call is TRBV10-1, the J call TRBJ1-6; no clear D gene. The V gene's germline CDR1 is WNHNN and CDR2 SYGVQD (reference sequence). The CDR3 spans 13 residues. With 3 bases removed from V and 4 bases from J, the gap between germline ends came to 4 bases.

The chain carries TRBV5-4 and TRBJ2-5; the D gene is possibly TRBD1 (6 bases). The ends were cut back, 3 bases at V and 7 bases at J, with 13 bases in the middle. CDR3 length: 13 amino acids. Germline CDR1 and CDR2: SGHNT and YYREEE (reference sequence). CDR3 sequence: CASSSGQLSTQYF. In nucleotides, the CDR3 is TGTGCCAGCAGCTCCGGACAGCTTTCGACCCAGTACTTC. Full variable domain (missing parts from reference TRBV5-4 and TRBJ2-5): ETGVTQSPTHLIKTRGQQVTLRCSSQSGHNTVSWYQQALGQGPQFIFQYYREEENGRGNFPPRFSGLQFPNYSSELNVNALELDDSALYLCASSSGQLSTQYFGPGTRLLVL.

This clone was seen only once. The chain carries TRBV6-5 and TRBJ2-2; a possible D gene is TRBD1 (5 bases). Germline CDR1 reads MNHEY; CDR2 reads SVGAGI. The V end lost 6 bases, the J end lost 5 bases, and 16 bases lay between the germline ends. CDR3 size: 15 residues. The CDR3 reads CASRKGGPGTGELFF. CDR3 DNA: TGTGCCAGCAGGAAGGGCGGCCCAGGGACCGGGGAGCTGTTTTTT.

This clone was counted once. The V gene is TRBV18, the J gene TRBJ2-1; D possibly corresponds to TRBD2 (6 bases). V dropped 3 bases and J dropped 8 bases, with 23 bases sitting between them. The CDR3 has 17 amino acids. The germline V gene encodes CDR1 KGHSH and CDR2 LQKENI. The CDR3 DNA follows: TGTGCCAGCTCACCCGCCGGGACTTCTCAGCGGGCCCATGAGCAGTTCTTC. Its translation is CASSPAGTSQRAHEQFF.

V is TRBV5-6 and J is TRBJ2-1; TRBD1 might be the D (6 bases). V was shortened by 4 bases and J by 7 bases, with 15 bases between the two germline ends. CDR3 length: 14 residues. Germline loops: CDR1 SGHDT, CDR2 YYEEEE. CDR3 region: CASSTAQGTNEQFF. As DNA, the CDR3 is TGTGCCAGCAGCACAGCACAGGGAACGAATGAGCAGTTCTTC.

This chain uses TRBV5-4 with TRBJ2-7; 13 positions match TRBD2. The CDR3 runs to 15 residues. CDR1 and CDR2 from the germline V gene are SGHNT and YYREEE (reference sequence). V dropped 4 bases and J dropped 2; count of bases not matched to a gene: 3. CDR3 region: CASSEGTSGAYEQYF. DNA for the CDR3: TGTGCCAGCAGCGAAGGGACTAGCGGGGCCTACGAGCAGTACTTC.

V gene TRBV14 combines with J gene TRBJ1-2; D remains ambiguous. The germline V gene encodes CDR1 SGHDN and CDR2 FVKESK. The CDR3 totals 13 residues. Trimming removed 6 bases from V and 4 bases from J, with 12 bases in between. CDR3 bases: TGTGCCAGCAGTCCAGTTTTCTTCTATGGCTACACCTTC. Protein product: CASSPVFFYGYTF.